A selection of T cell receptor beta chains follows, all from one sample in a study of cytomegalovirus exposure and HLA in healthy donors. Profiled with immunoSEQ multiplex PCR; TCRdb holds only in-frame clones, not every one. The sample has about 130,000 clones; roughly 74% are singletons. Sequencing was done on a sample of PBMCs. Receptor source: a woman in her 50s in good health and CMV-seropositive. The CDR3 runs from the conserved cysteine through the conserved F or W. A D gene is named only where the DNA matches it firmly. Part of the rows lack a size; the others show once, few, many or a class for expanded clones.

clone_size	v_call	d_call	j_call	cdr3_nt	cdr3_aa
.	TRBV2	.	TRBJ2-2	TGTGCCAGCTCGACGGCCGTTTCCCTAGTAATCGACACCGGGGAGCTGTTTTTT	CASSTAVSLVIDTGELFF
.	TRBV18	.	TRBJ1-2	TGTGCCAGCTCACCACAACAAATCTCTGGGCAACAAGGCTACACCTTC	CASSPQQISGQQGYTF
once	TRBV7-2	.	TRBJ2-3	TGTGCCAGCAGCTTAGCGGGGGCCTCCGATACGCAGTATTTT	CASSLAGASDTQYF
.	TRBV19	.	TRBJ1-5	TGTGCCAGTAGTATGGGGGCCACAGAAGAGGTCCCCCAGCATTTT	CASSMGATEEVPQHF
few	TRBV11-3	.	TRBJ2-2	TGTGCCAGCAGCCTCACGAGGTCCGGGGAGCTGTTTTTT	CASSLTRSGELFF
.	TRBV7-9	TRBD1	TRBJ1-4	TGTGCCAGCAGCCCAGACAGGGGATCGCGTGAAAAACTGTTTTTT	CASSPDRGSREKLFF
.	TRBV30	.	TRBJ2-1	TGTGCCTGGAATGGGGGGAGGTCCTACAATGAGCAGTTCTTC	CAWNGGRSYNEQFF
.	TRBV19	.	TRBJ2-3	TGTGCCAGTAGTGCGGGGAGGGCAGGGGGCCGGGGAGATACGCAGTATTTT	CASSAGRAGGRGDTQYF
few	TRBV10-3	.	TRBJ2-2	TGTGCCATCAGTGGGACAGAAGCCACCGGGGAGCTGTTTTTT	CAISGTEATGELFF
.	TRBV6-1	.	TRBJ2-5	TGTGCCAGCATGAGGTTCATCCAAGAGACCCAGTACTTC	CASMRFIQETQYF
.	TRBV25-1	TRBD1	TRBJ2-2	TGTGCCAGCAGTGAAGAACAGGGGGTGGACGGGGAGCTGTTTTTT	CASSEEQGVDGELFF
.	TRBV4-1	.	TRBJ2-7	TGCGCCAGCAGCCAAGTGATGCAGTACGAGCAGTACTTC	CASSQVMQYEQYF
.	TRBV6-1	.	TRBJ1-1	TGTGCCAGCAAATCCCACTCAGGGGACACTGAAGCTTTCTTT	CASKSHSGDTEAFF
.	TRBV19	.	TRBJ2-2	TGTGCCAGTAGGGAGGGGAGGAACACCGGGGAGCTGTTTTTT	CASREGRNTGELFF
.	TRBV10-3	.	TRBJ2-6	TGTGCCATCATTCAGGGGGGAGCGGGGGCCAACGTCCTGACTTTC	CAIIQGGAGANVLTF
.	TRBV7-9	.	TRBJ2-5	TGTGCCAGCAGCCCCCAAGAGCCCGAGACCCAGTACTTC	CASSPQEPETQYF
.	TRBV7-9	.	TRBJ2-7	TGTGCCAGCAGCTTTACTTCCTACGAGCAGTACTTC	CASSFTSYEQYF
.	TRBV11-3	TRBD2	TRBJ2-1	TGTGCCAGCAGATCGGGACTAGCGGGGAGAAATGAGCAGTTCTTC	CASRSGLAGRNEQFF
.	TRBV5-4	.	TRBJ2-1	TGTGCCAGCAGCCGAACAGGGTCCTACAATGAGCAGTTCTTC	CASSRTGSYNEQFF
.	TRBV29-1	.	TRBJ1-2	TGCAGCGTTGTCGGGGATAACTCTTATGGCTACACCTTC	CSVVGDNSYGYTF
.	TRBV2	.	TRBJ2-7	TGTGCCAGCAGCGGACAGTCCCACGAGCAGTACTTC	CASSGQSHEQYF
.	TRBV6-1	.	TRBJ1-4	TGTGCCAGCAGTGAACCCCTCCAGGGGGAAAAACTGTTTTTT	CASSEPLQGEKLFF
.	TRBV27	.	TRBJ2-1	TGTGCCAGCAGCTTAACAGGGACGAGCGCCTACAATGAGCAGTTCTTC	CASSLTGTSAYNEQFF
.	TRBV27	.	TRBJ1-2	TGTGCCAGCAGTTCCCCGGGACTCAGCTATGGCTACACCTTC	CASSSPGLSYGYTF
few	TRBV4-1	.	TRBJ2-1	TGCGCCAGCAGCCAATTACAGGGTCGGTTGGGCGGGTACAATGAGCAGTTCTTC	CASSQLQGRLGGYNEQFF
.	TRBV7-9	TRBD2	TRBJ2-2	TGTGCCAGCAGCTCCCTAGCGGGGGTCGGCACCGGGGAGCTGTTTTTT	CASSSLAGVGTGELFF
.	TRBV6-1	.	TRBJ1-1	TGTGCCAGCAGCAGGGGTGACACTGAAGCTTTCTTT	CASSRGDTEAFF
few	TRBV6-1	TRBD1	TRBJ1-4	TGTGCCAGCAACGACAGGGAGGCAACTAATGAAAAACTGTTTTTT	CASNDREATNEKLFF
.	TRBV10-2	.	TRBJ2-1	TGCGCCAGCGAAAGATTTTCAGGGGCAGAGCAGTTCTTC	CASERFSGAEQFF